This T cell receptor beta chain was obtained from a study of radiation and T cells in renal cell carcinoma. This clone showed up just a few times. Produced via immunoSEQ multiplex PCR; TCRdb's table is partial and in-frame only. The table has just over 95,000 clones, 80% to 90% seen once. Time point: blood 4 weeks post-SBRT, at nephrectomy. The treatment here: 15 Gy SBRT to primary tumor, nephrectomy 4 weeks later. Nephrectomy followed 15 Gy stereotactic body radiation by 4 weeks. This renal cell carcinoma was of the clear cell type. Between the trimmed V and J ends, which lost 1 base and 5 bases, there was a span of 21 bases. The CDR3 totals 17 residues. The germline V gene has CDR1 SGHVS and CDR2 FNYEAQ.

This material consisted of blood, taken from a patient whose treatment included radiotherapy and nephrectomy. This sequence was found in a man in his sixties with renal cell carcinoma. V usage is TRBV7-6 and J usage is TRBJ2-7, with D hard to call. The chain's CDR3 is CASSLGPKGSPLDEQYF. DNA of the CDR3: TGTGCCAGCAGCTTAGGCCCCAAGGGATCCCCTTTGGACGAGCAGTACTTC.